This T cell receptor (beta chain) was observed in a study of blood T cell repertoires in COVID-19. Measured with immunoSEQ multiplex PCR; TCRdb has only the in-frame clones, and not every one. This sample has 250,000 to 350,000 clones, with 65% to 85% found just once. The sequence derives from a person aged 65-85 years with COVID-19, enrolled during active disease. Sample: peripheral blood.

In nucleotides, the CDR3 is TGTGCCAGCAGTTATGCCGGGACAGGTCTGGGGTCACCCCTCCACTTT. It codes for CASSYAGTGLGSPLHF. The genes are TRBV6-5 and TRBJ1-6; 8 bases match TRBD1. V shed 3 bases and J 10 bases; nucleotides not matched to a gene: 11. The germline V gene has CDR1 MNHEY and CDR2 SVGAGI. This CDR3 contains 16 residues.